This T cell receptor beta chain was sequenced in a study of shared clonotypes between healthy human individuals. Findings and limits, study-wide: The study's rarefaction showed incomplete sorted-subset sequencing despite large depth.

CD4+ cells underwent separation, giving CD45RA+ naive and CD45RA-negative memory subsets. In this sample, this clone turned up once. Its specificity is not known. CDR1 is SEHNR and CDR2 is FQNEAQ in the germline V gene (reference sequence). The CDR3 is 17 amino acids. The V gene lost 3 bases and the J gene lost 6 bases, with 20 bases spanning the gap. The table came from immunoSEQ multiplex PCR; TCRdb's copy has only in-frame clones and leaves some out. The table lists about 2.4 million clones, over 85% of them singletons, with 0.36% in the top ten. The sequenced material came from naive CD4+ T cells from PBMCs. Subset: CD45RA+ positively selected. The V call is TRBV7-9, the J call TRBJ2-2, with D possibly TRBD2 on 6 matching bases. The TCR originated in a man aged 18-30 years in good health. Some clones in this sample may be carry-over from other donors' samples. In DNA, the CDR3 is TGTGCCAGCAGCTTTCTCGTGGGGGGAGGATCAGCCGGGGAGCTGTTTTTT. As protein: CASSFLVGGGSAGELFF.